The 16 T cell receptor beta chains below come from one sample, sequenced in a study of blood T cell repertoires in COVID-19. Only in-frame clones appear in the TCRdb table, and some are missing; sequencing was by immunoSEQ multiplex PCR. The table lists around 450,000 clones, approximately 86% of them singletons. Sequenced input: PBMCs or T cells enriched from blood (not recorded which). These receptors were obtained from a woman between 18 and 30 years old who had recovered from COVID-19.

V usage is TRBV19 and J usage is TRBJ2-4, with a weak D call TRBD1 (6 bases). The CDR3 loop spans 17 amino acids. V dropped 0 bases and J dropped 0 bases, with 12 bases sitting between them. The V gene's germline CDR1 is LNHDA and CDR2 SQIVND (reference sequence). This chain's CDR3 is CASSIDRQGLAKNIQYF. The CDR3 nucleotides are TGTGCCAGTAGTATAGATCGGCAGGGGCTAGCCAAAAACATTCAGTACTTC.

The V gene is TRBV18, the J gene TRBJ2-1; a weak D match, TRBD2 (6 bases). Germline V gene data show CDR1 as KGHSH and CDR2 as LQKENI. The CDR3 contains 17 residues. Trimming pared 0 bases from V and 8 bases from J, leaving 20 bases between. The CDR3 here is CASSPPLGTGRRDEQFF. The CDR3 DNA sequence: TGTGCCAGCTCACCACCTCTCGGGACCGGAAGGAGGGATGAGCAGTTCTTC.

This CDR3 is CASSYPRGAYSNQPQHF. The CDR3 bases are TGTGCCAGCAGTTACCCCCGGGGGGCCTATAGCAATCAGCCCCAGCATTTT. J is TRBJ1-5 and V is TRBV28, with TRBD1 as a possible D gene (6 bases). V was shortened by 4 bases and J by 0 bases, with 16 bases between the two germline ends. This CDR3 is 17 amino acids long. Germline CDR1 is MDHEN and CDR2 is SYDVKM. Combining the CDR3 with reference TRBV28 and TRBJ1-5 gives the whole variable domain DVKVTQSSRYLVKRTGEKVFLECVQDMDHENMFWYRQDPGLGLRLIYFSYDVKMKEKGDIPEGYSVSREKKERFSLILESASTNQTSMYLCASSYPRGAYSNQPQHFGDGTRLSIL.

The CDR3 bases are TGTGCCACCAGTGACCGGGGGACAGAGGTCTATGGCTACACCTTC. Its protein product is CATSDRGTEVYGYTF. This sequence joins TRBV24-1 and TRBJ1-2, with 7 bases matching TRBD1. Germline CDR1 and CDR2: KGHDR and SFDVKD. With V trimmed by 4 bases and J by 4 bases, 8 bases remained unmatched. The CDR3 has 15 amino acids.

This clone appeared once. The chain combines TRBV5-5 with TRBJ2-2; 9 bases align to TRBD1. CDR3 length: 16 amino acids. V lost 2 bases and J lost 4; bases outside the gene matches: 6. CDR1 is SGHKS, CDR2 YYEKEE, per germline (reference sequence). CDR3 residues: CASSFGQGWSTGELFF. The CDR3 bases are TGTGCCAGCAGCTTCGGACAGGGGTGGTCCACCGGGGAGCTGTTTTTT.

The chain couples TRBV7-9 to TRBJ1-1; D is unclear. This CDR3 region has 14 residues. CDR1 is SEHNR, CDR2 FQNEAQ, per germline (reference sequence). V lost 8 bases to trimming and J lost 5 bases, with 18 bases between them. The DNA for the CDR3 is TGTGCCAGCTCCCACCCGTCGGGTACTACTGAAGCTTTCTTT. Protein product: CASSHPSGTTEAFF.

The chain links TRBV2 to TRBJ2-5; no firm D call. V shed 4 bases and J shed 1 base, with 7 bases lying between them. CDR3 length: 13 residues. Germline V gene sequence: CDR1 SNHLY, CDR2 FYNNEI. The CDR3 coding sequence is TGTGCCAGCAGTGTGGTAGCCCAAGAGACCCAGTACTTC. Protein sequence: CASSVVAQETQYF.

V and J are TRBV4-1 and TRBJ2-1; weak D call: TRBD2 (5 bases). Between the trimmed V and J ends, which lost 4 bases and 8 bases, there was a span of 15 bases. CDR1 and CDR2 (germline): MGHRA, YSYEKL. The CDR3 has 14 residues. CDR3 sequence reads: CASSPAPGVDEQFF. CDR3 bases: TGCGCCAGCAGCCCCGCCCCCGGGGTGGATGAGCAGTTCTTC.

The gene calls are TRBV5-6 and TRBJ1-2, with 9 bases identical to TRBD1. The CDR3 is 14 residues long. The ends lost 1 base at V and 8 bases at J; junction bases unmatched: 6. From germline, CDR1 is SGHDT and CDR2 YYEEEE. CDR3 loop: CASSLWDRVTGYTF. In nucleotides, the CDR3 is TGTGCCAGCAGCTTGTGGGACAGGGTAACCGGCTACACCTTC. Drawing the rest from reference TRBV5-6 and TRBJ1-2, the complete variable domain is DAGVTQSPTHLIKTRGQQVTLRCSPKSGHDTVSWYQQALGQGPQFIFQYYEEEERQRGNFPDRFSGHQFPNYSSELNVNALLLGDSALYLCASSLWDRVTGYTFGSGTRLTVV.

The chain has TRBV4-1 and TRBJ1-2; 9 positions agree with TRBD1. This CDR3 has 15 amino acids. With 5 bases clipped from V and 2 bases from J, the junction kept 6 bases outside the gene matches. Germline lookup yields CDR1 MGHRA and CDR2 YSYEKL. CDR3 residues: CASSYGTGMNYGYTF. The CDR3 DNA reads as TGCGCCAGCAGCTACGGGACAGGGATGAACTATGGCTACACCTTC.

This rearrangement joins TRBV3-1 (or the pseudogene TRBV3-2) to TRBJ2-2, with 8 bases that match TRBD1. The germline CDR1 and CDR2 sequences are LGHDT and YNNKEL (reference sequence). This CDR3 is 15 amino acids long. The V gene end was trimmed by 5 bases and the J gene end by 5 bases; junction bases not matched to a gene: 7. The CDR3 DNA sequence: TGTGCCAGCAGCTTCGACAGGGGTGGGACCGGGGAGCTGTTTTTT. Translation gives CASSFDRGGTGELFF.

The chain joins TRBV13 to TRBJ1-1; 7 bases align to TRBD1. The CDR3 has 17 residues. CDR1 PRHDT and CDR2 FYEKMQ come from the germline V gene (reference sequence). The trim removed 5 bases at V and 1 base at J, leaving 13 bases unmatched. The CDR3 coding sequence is TGTGCCAGCAGCCGCACACAGGGGTCGATTTGGAACACTGAAGCTTTCTTT. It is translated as CASSRTQGSIWNTEAFF.

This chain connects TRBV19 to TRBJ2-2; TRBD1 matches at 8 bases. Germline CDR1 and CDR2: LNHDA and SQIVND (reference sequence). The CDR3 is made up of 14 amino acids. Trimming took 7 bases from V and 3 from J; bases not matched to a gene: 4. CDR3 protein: CASIRGRDTGELFF. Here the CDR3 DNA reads TGTGCCAGTATCAGGGGGCGTGACACCGGGGAGCTGTTTTTT.

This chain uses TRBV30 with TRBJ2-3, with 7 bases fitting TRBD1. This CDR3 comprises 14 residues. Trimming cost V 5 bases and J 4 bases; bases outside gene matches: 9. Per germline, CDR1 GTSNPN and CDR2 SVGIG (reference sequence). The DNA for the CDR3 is TGTGCCTGGGCAATAGGGGGCCCCCCAGATACGCAGTATTTT. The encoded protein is CAWAIGGPPDTQYF.

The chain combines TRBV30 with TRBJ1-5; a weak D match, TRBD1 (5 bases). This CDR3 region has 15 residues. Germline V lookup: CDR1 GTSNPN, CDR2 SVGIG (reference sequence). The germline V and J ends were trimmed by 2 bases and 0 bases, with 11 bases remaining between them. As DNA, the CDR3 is TGTGCCTGGAGTACAGGAGCTTATAGCAATCAGCCCCAGCATTTT. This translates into CAWSTGAYSNQPQHF. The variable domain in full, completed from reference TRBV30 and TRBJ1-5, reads SQTIHQWPATLVQPVGSPLSLECTVEGTSNPNLYWYRQAAGRGLQLLFYSVGIGQISSEVPQNLSASRPQDRQFILSSKKLLLSDSGFYLCAWSTGAYSNQPQHFGDGTRLSIL.

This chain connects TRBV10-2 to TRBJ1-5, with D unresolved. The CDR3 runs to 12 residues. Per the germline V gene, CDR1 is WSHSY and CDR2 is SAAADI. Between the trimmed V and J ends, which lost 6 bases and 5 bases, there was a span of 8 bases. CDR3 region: CASSRLDQPQHF. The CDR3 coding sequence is TGCGCCAGCAGCAGGTTAGATCAGCCCCAGCATTTT.